Included here is one TCR beta chain sequence, with context. What it binds is unknown. There were TCR beta CDR3 regions amplified from RNA transcripts. The HTBI primer set was used in a first-round RT-PCR of the TCR CDR3. A single record per CDR3 protein comes from TCRdb applying MiXCR to the multiplex PCR reads. The table records 450,000 to 500,000 distinct CDR3 sequences, 22% of them present only once. The data are from a study of T cells in Graves' hyperthyroidism and ophthalmopathy. Findings and caveats of the study: Ophthalmopathy, which appeared later, was predicted by the model a median about 6 months before onset.

The CDR3 spans 15 residues. The chain uses TRBV3-2 and TRBJ2-2; the DNA was not used to check the table's D call, TRBD1. TRBV3-2 is a known pseudogene. The receptor's source is a woman aged 70-85 years with Graves' ophthalmopathy. The sequenced material came from blood. The CDR3 sequence: CASSQDRGFNGELFF. CDR3 bases: TGTGCCAGCAGCCAAGACAGGGGGTTTAACGGGGAGCTGTTTTTT.